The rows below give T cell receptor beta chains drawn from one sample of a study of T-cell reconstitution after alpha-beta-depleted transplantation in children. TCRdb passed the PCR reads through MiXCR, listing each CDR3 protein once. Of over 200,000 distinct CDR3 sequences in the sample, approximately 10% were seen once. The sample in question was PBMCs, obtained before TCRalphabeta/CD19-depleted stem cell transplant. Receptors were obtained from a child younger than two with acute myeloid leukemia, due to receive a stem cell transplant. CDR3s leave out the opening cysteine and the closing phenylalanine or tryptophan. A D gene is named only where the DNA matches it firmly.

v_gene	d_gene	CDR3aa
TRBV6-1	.	ASSEVWTAPQY
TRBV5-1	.	ASSLVSAGANVLT
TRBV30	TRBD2	AWNGAGEIYNEQF
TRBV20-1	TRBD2	SARAGGGLRMSHDEQF
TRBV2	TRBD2	ASNRLAGAQF
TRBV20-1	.	SARDTTNEKLF
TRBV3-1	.	ASSQTGIRTDTQY
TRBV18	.	ASSPIYGGAVGYT
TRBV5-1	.	ASSPGGGSYNEQF
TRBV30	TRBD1	AWSNRDRLF
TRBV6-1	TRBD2	ASSESSSSSSGRANEQF
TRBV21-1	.	ASSKEGGYEQY
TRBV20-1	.	SAKGQPSYEQY
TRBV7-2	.	ASSLALYNEQF
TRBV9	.	ASSVVSGNTGELF
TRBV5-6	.	ASSLFSTGSYNEQF
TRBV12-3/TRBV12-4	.	ASSTGTDEKLF
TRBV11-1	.	ASSVSGTTSEQY
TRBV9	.	ASSVTGKETQY
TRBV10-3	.	AISTGFMNTEAF
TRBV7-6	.	ASSLGPKRDSPLH
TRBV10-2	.	ASSGAGQRNYGYT
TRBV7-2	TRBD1	ASSPRTGNNYGYT
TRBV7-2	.	ASSQNSLSDPLH
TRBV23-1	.	ASSQPGGSGANVLT
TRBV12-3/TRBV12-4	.	ASRNTRGTEAF
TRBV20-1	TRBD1	SARFRGNGEAF
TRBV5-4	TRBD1	ASSLGTGIGTEAF
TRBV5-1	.	ASSLSLLMNTEAF
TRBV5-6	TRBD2	ASSLIAGVRNEQF
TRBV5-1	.	ASSLRGPGANVLT
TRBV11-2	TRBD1	ASSPRTGLAKNIQY
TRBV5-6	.	ASSLAARGVPYEQY
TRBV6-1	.	ASTPTYSNQPQH
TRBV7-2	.	ASSLRYLTSGELF
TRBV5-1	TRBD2	ASSLREGGYNEQF
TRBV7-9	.	ASSPRGADRENTIY
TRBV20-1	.	SARETANQPQH
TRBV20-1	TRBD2	SARGVSGDHEQY
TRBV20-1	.	SARRGYSSYNEQF
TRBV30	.	AWRVAINTGELF
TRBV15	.	ATRNGGTQDGYT
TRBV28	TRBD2	ASRIAGMGYEQY
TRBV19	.	ASSQNLQETQY
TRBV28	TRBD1	ASSPPGQLFHQPQH
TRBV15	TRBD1	ATSRSSPTGAGYT
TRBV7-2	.	ASSYSLQGPYTEAF
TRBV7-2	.	ASSPDPLREQY
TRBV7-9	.	ASNLGPGEAF
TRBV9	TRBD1	ASSLGQGGKTEAF
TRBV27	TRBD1	ASSTLGQGNSPLH
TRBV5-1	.	ASSELETQY
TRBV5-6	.	ASSLEYTGELF
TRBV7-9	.	ASSLGQLLKNIQY
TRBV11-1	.	ASSLGSPPYNEQF